This T cell receptor beta chain was sequenced for a study of breast tumors, draining lymph nodes, adjacent tissues. General study points: Tumors had less TCR diversity than lymph nodes, more than nontumor tissue. Findings are consistent with lymph node origin and intratumoral expansion of most tumor T cells. Luminal-like breast cancer showed significantly higher tumor–nontumor repertoire similarity than basal-like. That most tumor T cells come from lymph nodes remained unproven.

Samples came from axillary lymph nodes draining the breast cancer. MiXCR, run by TCRdb on the multiplex PCR reads, gives a single entry per CDR3 protein. The repertoire holds more than 80,000 distinct CDR3 sequences, with more than 30% as singletons. With 6 bases clipped from V and 2 bases from J, the junction kept 10 bases outside the gene matches. Germline loops: CDR1 MNHNS, CDR2 SASEGT. This CDR3 is 17 amino acids long. This clonotype has ten or more counts. The antigen is not known. This receptor was obtained from a female donor with breast cancer. Some clones in this sample may be carry-over from other donors' samples. The sample consisted of axillary lymph node tissue. The chain joins TRBV6-1 to TRBJ2-3; 11 nucleotides align to TRBD2. CDR3 region: CASRQHYSGGATDTQYF. CDR3 DNA sequence: TGTGCCAGCAGGCAACACTATAGCGGGGGGGCCACAGATACGCAGTATTTT.